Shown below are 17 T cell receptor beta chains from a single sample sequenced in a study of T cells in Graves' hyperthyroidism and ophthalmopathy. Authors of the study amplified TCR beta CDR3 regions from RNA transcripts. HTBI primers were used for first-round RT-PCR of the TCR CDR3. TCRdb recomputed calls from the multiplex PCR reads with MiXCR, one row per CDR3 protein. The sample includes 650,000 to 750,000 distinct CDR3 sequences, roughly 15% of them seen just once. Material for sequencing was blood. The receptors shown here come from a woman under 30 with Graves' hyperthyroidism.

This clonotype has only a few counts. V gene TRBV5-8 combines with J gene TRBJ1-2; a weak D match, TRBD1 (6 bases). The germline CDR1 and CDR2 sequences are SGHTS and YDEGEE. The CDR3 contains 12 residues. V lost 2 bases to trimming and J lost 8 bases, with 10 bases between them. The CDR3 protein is CASSLQGGGYTF. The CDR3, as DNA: TGTGCCAGCAGCTTACAGGGAGGGGGCTACACCTTC. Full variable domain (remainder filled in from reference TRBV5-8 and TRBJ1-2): EAGVTQSPTHLIKTRGQQATLRCSPISGHTSVYWYQQALGLGLQFLLWYDEGEERNRGNFPPRFSGRQFPNYSSELNVNALELEDSALYLCASSLQGGGYTFGSGTRLTVV.

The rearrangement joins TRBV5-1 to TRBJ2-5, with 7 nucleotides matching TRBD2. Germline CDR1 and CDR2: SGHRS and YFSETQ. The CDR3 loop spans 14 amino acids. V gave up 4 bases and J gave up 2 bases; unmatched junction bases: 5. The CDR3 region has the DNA TGCGCCAGCAGCCCTACTAGCGTACAAGAGACCCAGTACTTC. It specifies CASSPTSVQETQYF.

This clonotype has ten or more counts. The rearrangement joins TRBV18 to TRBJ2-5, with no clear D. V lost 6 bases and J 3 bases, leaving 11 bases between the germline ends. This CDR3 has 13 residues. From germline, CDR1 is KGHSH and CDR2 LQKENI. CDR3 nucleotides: TGTGCCAGCTCCTTGATACTCGAAGAGACCCAGTACTTC. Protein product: CASSLILEETQYF.

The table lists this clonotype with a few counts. CDR3 region: CASTPGGTGYGYTF. In nucleotides, the CDR3 is TGTGCCAGCACCCCAGGAGGGACAGGCTATGGCTACACCTTC. The chain joins TRBV9 to TRBJ1-2, with 8 bases fitting TRBD1. The junction had 8 bases not matched to a gene; V was cut back by 6 bases and J by 4 bases. Looked up from germline, CDR1 is SGDLS and CDR2 is YYNGEE. This CDR3 region has 14 residues.

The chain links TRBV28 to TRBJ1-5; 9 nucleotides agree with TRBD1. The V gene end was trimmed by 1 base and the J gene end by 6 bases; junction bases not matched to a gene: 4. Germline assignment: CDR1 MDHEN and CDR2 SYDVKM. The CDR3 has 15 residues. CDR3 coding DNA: TGTGCCAGCAGTTTATCGGGACAGGGAGTTCAGCCCCAGCATTTT. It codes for CASSLSGQGVQPQHF. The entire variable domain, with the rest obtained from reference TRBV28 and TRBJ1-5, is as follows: DVKVTQSSRYLVKRTGEKVFLECVQDMDHENMFWYRQDPGLGLRLIYFSYDVKMKEKGDIPEGYSVSREKKERFSLILESASTNQTSMYLCASSLSGQGVQPQHFGDGTRLSIL.

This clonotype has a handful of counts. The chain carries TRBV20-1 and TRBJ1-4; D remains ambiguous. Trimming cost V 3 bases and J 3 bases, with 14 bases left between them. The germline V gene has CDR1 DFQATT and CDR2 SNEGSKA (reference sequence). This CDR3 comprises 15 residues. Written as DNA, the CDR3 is TGCAGTGCTAGTATTTGGCGGGGTTCTAATGAAAAACTGTTTTTT. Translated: CSASIWRGSNEKLFF.

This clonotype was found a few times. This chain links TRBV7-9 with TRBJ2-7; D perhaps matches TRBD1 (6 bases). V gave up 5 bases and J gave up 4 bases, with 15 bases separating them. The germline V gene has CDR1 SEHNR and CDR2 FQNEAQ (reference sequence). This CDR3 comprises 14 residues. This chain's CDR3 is CASSREQGIYEQYF. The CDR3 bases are TGTGCCAGCAGCCGGGAACAGGGTATTTACGAGCAGTACTTC.

CDR3 region: CSVALLDSSSYEQYF. Here the CDR3 DNA reads TGCAGCGTTGCCTTGCTGGACAGCTCCTCCTACGAGCAGTACTTC. The gene calls are TRBV29-1 and TRBJ2-7; D perhaps matches TRBD1 (6 bases). This CDR3 region has 15 residues. Germline values: CDR1 SQVTM, CDR2 ANQGSEA. V lost 4 bases to trimming and J lost 0 bases, with 16 bases between them.

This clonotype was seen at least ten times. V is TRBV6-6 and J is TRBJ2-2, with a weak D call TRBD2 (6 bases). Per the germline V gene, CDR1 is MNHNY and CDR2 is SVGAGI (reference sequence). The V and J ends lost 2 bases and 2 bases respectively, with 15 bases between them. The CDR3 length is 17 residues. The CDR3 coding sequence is TGTGCCAGCAGTTACCCATACGGGACTGATAACACCGGGGAGCTGTTTTTT. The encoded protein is CASSYPYGTDNTGELFF.

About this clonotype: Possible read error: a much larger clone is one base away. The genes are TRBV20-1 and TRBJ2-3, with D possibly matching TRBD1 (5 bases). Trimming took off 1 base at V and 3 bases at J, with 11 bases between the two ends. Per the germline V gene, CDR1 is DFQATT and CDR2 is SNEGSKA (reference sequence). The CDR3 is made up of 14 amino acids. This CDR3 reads CSARALGATDTQYF. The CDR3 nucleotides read TGCAGTGCTAGAGCCCTAGGGGCGACAGATACGCAGTATTTT.

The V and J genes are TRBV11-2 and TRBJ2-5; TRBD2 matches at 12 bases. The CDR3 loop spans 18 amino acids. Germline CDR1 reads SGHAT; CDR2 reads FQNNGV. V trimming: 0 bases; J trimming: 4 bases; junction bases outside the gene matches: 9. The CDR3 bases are TGTGCCAGCAGCTTAGATCGTCTAGCGGGGGGGTTTGGAGAGACCCAGTACTTC. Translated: CASSLDRLAGGFGETQYF.

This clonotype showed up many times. CDR3 coding DNA: TGCGCCAGCAGCTTGACAGGGGGGGAGCAATCCTCCTACGAGCAGTACTTC. Residues: CASSLTGGEQSSYEQYF. The chain employs TRBV5-1 and TRBJ2-7, with a weak D call TRBD1 (8 bases). The CDR3 sequence is 17 residues long. Deletions cut 1 base from V and 0 bases from J, with 17 bases between. Germline V lookup: CDR1 SGHRS, CDR2 YFSETQ. The full variable domain, in which reference TRBV5-1 and TRBJ2-7 provide the parts outside the CDR3, is KAGVTQTPRYLIKTRGQQVTLSCSPISGHRSVSWYQQTPGQGLQFLFEYFSETQRNKGNFPGRFSGRQFSNSRSEMNVSTLELGDSALYLCASSLTGGEQSSYEQYFGPGTRLTVT.

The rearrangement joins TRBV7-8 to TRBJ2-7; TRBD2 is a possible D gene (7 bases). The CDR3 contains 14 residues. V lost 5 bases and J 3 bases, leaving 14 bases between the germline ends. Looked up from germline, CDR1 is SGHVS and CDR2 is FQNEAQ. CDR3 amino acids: CASSPRGAFYEQYF. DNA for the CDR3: TGTGCCAGCAGCCCCCGGGGGGCCTTCTACGAGCAGTACTTC.

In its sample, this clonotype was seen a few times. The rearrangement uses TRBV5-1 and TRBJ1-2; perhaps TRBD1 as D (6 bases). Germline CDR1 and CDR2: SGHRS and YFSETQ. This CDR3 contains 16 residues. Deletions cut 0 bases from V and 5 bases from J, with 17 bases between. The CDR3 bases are TGCGCCAGCAGCTTGGCCAGCGCAGGACAGCTGTATGGCTACACCTTC. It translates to CASSLASAGQLYGYTF.

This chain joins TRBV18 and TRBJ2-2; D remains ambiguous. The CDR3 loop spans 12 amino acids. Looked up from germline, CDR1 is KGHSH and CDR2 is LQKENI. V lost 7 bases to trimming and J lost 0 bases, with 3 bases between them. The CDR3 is CASCTNTGELFF. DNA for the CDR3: TGTGCCAGCTGTACGAACACCGGGGAGCTGTTTTTT.

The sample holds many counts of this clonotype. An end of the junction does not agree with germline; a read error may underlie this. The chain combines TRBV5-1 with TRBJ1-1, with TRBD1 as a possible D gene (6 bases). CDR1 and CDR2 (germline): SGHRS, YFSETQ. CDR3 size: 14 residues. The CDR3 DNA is TGTGCCAGCAGCTTAGGACAGATGAACACTGAAGCTTTCTTT. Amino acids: CASSLGQMNTEAFF.

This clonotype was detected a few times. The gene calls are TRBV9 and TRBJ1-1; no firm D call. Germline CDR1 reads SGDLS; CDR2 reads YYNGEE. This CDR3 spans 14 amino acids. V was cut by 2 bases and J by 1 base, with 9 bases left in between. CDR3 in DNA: TGTGCCAGCAGCGTCGGGGAAGAGAACACTGAAGCTTTCTTT. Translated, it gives CASSVGEENTEAFF.